This T cell receptor beta chain is drawn from a study of glioma-infiltrating T cells. As for the study in general: About one million peripheral T cells were targeted at roughly 4.5- to 11-fold coverage.

This clonotype occurred a few times. Its antigen is not known. Using RNA template, CDR3s of TCR alpha and beta were amplified with iRepertoire arm-PCR. TCRdb itself ran the multiplex PCR reads through MiXCR, one entry per CDR3 protein. The data contain more than 300,000 distinct CDR3 sequences, 41% of them singletons. Germline V gene data show CDR1 as MNHNS and CDR2 as SASEGT. The CDR3 consists of 14 residues. Trimming shortened V by 6 bases and J by 2 bases, and 12 bases separated the two germline ends. The study, taken as a whole, reports: Tissue-blood divergence was below expectation in non-neoplastic patients, above in gliomas.

Sequenced: glioma tissue, nonneoplastic brain tissue, or PBMCs (not recorded which). This clonotype originated in a human donor with low-grade glioma or glioblastoma, undergoing nonglioma brain surgery, or in good health (not recorded which). The chain has TRBV6-1 and TRBJ2-3, with a possible D match to TRBD2 (6 bases). The DNA for the CDR3 is TGTGCCAGCAGAAGGGGCGGGATCACAGATACGCAGTATTTT. As protein: CASRRGGITDTQYF.